These T cell receptor beta chains were read from a single sample in a study of Ad26.COV2.S vaccination and SARS-CoV-2 variants. The data were produced by immunoSEQ multiplex PCR, yet TCRdb's version contains in-frame clones alone and is incomplete. The repertoire includes 350,000 to 500,000 clones, roughly 88% of them detected once, and under 4.5% sits in the top ten. The sequences come from peripheral blood, collected in a trial of Ad26.COV2.S vaccine versus placebo. Receptor source: a person aged 18-65 years who received the Ad26.COV2.S COVID-19 vaccine or a placebo. Each CDR3 is given with its conserved first and last residue. The D gene is left open where the match is weak. Where a row states a size, it is once, few, many or the class of an expanded clone; other rows omit it.

.	TRBV25-1	.	TRBJ1-4	TGTGCCAGCAAGGGGTTCTTTAGTGCAACTAATGAAAAACTGTTTTTT	CASKGFFSATNEKLFF
.	TRBV28	.	TRBJ2-7	TGTGCCAGCAGTTTTCCTCCTCGGGACACTAGCTCCTACGAGCAGTACTTC	CASSFPPRDTSSYEQYF
once	TRBV4-1	.	TRBJ2-7	TGCGCCAGCAGCCAAGCACATAGTTACGAGCAGTACTTC	CASSQAHSYEQYF
.	TRBV14	.	TRBJ2-1	TGTGCCAGCAGCCAAGAGGGGCTAGCGCACTTAGCTCCAAGCTCCTACAATGAGCAGTTCTTC	CASSQEGLAHLAPSSYNEQFF
.	TRBV9	TRBD2	TRBJ2-2	TGTGCCAGCAGCGTAGGCGGGAGGCGGAACACCGGGGAGCTGTTTTTT	CASSVGGRRNTGELFF
.	TRBV30	.	TRBJ2-1	TGTGCCTGGAGTAGTAGCAGCCGAGAGCAGTTCTTC	CAWSSSSREQFF
few	TRBV10-3	.	TRBJ1-2	TGTGCCATCAGTTCGACAGACGACTATGGCTACACCTTC	CAISSTDDYGYTF
.	TRBV5-8	TRBD1	TRBJ1-5	TGTGCCAGCAGCGGGGGGACAGGGTCCCGCCAGCCCCAGCATTTT	CASSGGTGSRQPQHF
.	TRBV12-5	.	TRBJ2-1	TGTGCTAGTGGTTTGTCCTCCAGCGAGCAGTTCTTC	CASGLSSSEQFF
.	TRBV28	TRBD2	TRBJ2-3	TGTGCCAGCAGCCTGGGACTAGCGGGAGGTAGTCAAGATACGCAGTATTTT	CASSLGLAGGSQDTQYF
.	TRBV10-3	TRBD1	TRBJ2-1	TGTGCCATCAGTGACGTGACAGGGAACTCCTACAATGAGCAGTTCTTC	CAISDVTGNSYNEQFF
.	TRBV5-3	TRBD1	TRBJ2-7	TGTGCCAGAAGCCTGGACAGGGGATCTATCCCCTTGGGGGAGCAGTACTTC	CARSLDRGSIPLGEQYF
.	TRBV11-2	.	TRBJ2-5	TGTGCCAGCAGCCCAGGAAGACAGCTCCAAGAGACCCAGTACTTC	CASSPGRQLQETQYF
.	TRBV27	.	TRBJ1-6	TGTGCCAGCAGCCCAGGGAGCTCCTATAATTCACCCCTCCACTTT	CASSPGSSYNSPLHF
.	TRBV28	TRBD2	TRBJ2-7	TGTGCCAGCAGTTTCGGCGGGAGGGCCAGCCACGAGCAGTACTTC	CASSFGGRASHEQYF
.	TRBV7-9	TRBD1	TRBJ1-1	TGTGCCAGCAGCTCCCCGGGACAGGGAAATCCTGAAGCTTTCTTT	CASSSPGQGNPEAFF
once	TRBV10-3	.	TRBJ1-2	TGTGCCATCAGTGATCCGGACAGAGCTAACTATGGCTACACCTTC	CAISDPDRANYGYTF
.	TRBV7-2	.	TRBJ2-3	TGTGCCAGCAGACCTCAGGGGTATACGCAGTATTTT	CASRPQGYTQYF
.	TRBV7-9	.	TRBJ2-1	TGTGCCAGCAGCAGCAGGGAGTATGAGCAGTTCTTC	CASSSREYEQFF
.	TRBV18	TRBD2	TRBJ2-5	TGTGCCAGCTCACCGGTGCTAGCGGACCAAGAGACCCAGTACTTC	CASSPVLADQETQYF
.	TRBV27	.	TRBJ2-1	TGTGCCAGCAGTTTGCGCGGAGGGCGGAATGAGCAGTTCTTC	CASSLRGGRNEQFF
.	TRBV27	.	TRBJ2-2	TGTGCCAGCGGGGGTTATGGGTTTGGCCCCGGGGAGCTGTTTTTT	CASGGYGFGPGELFF